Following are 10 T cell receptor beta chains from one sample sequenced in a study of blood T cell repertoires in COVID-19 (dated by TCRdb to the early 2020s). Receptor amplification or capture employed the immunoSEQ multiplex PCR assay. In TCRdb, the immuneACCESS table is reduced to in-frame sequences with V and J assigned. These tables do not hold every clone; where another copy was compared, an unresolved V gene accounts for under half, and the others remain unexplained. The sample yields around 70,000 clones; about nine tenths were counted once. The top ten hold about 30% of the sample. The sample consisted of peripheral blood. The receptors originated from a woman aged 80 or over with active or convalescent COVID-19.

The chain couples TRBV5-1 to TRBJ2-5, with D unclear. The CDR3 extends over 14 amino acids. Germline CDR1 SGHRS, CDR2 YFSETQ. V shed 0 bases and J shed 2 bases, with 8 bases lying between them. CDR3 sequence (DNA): TGCGCCAGCAGCTTGGAAGGAGCACAAGAGACCCAGTACTTC. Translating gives CASSLEGAQETQYF.

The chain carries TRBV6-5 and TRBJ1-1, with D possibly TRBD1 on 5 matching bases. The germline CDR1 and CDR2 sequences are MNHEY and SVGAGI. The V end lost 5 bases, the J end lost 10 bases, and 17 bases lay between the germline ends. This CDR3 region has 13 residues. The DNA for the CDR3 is TGTGCCAGCAGTCCCTTTCGGGGGGAAGGAGCTTTCTTT. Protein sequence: CASSPFRGEGAFF.

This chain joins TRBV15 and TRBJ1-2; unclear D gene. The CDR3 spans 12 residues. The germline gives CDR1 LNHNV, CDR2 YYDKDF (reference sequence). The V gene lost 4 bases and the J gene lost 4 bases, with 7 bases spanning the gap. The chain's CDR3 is CATSISSYGYTF. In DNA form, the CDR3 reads TGTGCCACCAGCATATCGTCCTATGGCTACACCTTC. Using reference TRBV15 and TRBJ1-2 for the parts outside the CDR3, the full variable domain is DAMVIQNPRYQVTQFGKPVTLSCSQTLNHNVMYWYQQKSSQAPKLLFHYYDKDFNNEADTPDNFQSRRPNTSFCFLDIRSPGLGDTAMYLCATSISSYGYTFGSGTRLTVV.

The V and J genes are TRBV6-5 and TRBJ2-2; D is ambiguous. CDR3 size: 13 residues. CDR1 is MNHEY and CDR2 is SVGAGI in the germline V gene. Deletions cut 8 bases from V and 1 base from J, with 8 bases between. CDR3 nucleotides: TGTGCCAGCTGCCCCAGGAACACCGGGGAGCTGTTTTTT. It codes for CASCPRNTGELFF.

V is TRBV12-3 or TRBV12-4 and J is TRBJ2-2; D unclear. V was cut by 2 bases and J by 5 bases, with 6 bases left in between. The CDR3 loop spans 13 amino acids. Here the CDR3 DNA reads TGTGCCAGCAGTTTATTCGGTACCGGGGAGCTGTTTTTT. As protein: CASSLFGTGELFF.

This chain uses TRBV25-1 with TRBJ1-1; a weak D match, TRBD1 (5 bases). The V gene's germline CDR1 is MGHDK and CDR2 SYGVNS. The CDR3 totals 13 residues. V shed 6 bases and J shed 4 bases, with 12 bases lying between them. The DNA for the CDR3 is TGTGCCAGCAGGGGGGGTGGGCCCACTGAAGCTTTCTTT. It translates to CASRGGGPTEAFF. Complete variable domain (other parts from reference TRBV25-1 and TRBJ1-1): EADIYQTPRYLVIGTGKKITLECSQTMGHDKMYWYQQDPGMELHLIHYSYGVNSTEKGDLSSESTVSRIRTEHFPLTLESARPSHTSQYLCASRGGGPTEAFFGQGTRLTVV.

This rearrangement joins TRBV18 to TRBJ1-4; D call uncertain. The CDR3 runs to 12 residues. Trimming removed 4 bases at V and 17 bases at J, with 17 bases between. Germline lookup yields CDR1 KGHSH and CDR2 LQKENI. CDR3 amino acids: CASSRLESALFF. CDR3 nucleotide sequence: TGTGCCAGCTCACGCCTGGAGTCAGCCCTCTTTTTT. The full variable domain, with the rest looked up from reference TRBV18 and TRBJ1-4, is NAGVMQNPRHLVRRRGQEARLRCSPMKGHSHVYWYRQLPEEGLKFMVYLQKENIIDESGMPKERFSAEFPKEGPSILRIQQVVRGDSAAYFCASSRLESALFFGSGTQLSVL.

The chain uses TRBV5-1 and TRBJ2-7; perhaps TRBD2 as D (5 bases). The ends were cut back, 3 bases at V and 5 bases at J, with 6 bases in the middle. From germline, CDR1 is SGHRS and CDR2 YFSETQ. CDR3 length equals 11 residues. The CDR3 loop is CASSWRNEQYF. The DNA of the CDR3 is TGCGCCAGCAGCTGGAGGAACGAGCAGTACTTC.

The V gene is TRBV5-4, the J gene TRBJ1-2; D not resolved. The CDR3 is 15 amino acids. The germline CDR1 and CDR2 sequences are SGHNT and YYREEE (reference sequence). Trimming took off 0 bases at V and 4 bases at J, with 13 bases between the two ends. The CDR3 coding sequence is TGTGCCAGCAGCTTGGTGGAGGAACCACTCTATGGCTACACCTTC. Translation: CASSLVEEPLYGYTF.

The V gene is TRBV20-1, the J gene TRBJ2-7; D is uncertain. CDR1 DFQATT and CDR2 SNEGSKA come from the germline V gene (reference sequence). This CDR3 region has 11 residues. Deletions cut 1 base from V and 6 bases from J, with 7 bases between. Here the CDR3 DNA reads TGCAGTGCTAGAGCCCCCTTCGAGCAGTACTTC. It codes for CSARAPFEQYF.